The table lists the clone carrying this TCR beta chain with many counts. The source of the sample is a study of T cells in Graves' hyperthyroidism and ophthalmopathy. The CDR3 contains 13 residues. The V end was cut by 5 bases, the J end by 4 bases, with 11 bases between. Germline CDR1 and CDR2: SEHNR and FQNEAQ (reference sequence). It was RNA transcripts that yielded the amplified TCR beta CDR3 regions. The study used the HTBI primer set for a first-round RT-PCR of the TCR CDR3. TCRdb re-analysed the multiplex PCR reads in MiXCR, keeping a single row per CDR3 protein. This repertoire shows roughly 170,000 distinct CDR3 sequences, 15% to 20% found once; its top ten account for 29%.

The sequenced material came from blood. The clonotype originates from a woman aged 45 to 65 with Graves' hyperthyroidism. The V and J genes are TRBV7-9 and TRBJ1-1; maybe TRBD1 (6 bases). The CDR3 sequence is CASSNGGLTEAFF. As DNA, the CDR3 is TGTGCCAGCAGCAATGGGGGGCTCACTGAAGCTTTCTTT.